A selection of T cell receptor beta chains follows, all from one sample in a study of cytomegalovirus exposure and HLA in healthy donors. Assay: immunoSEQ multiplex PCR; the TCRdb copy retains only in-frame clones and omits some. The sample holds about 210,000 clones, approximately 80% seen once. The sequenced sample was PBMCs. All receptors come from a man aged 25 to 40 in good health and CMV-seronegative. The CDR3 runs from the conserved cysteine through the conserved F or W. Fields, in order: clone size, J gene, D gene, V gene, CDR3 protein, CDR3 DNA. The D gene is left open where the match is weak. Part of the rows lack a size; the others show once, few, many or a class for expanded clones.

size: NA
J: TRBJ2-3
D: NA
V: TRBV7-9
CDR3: CASSLDRGADTQYF
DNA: TGTGCCAGCAGCTTAGACCGGGGTGCGGATACGCAGTATTTT

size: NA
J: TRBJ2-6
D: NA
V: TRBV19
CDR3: CASIPVAGANVLTF
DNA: TGTGCCAGTATCCCGGTAGCTGGGGCCAACGTCCTGACTTTC

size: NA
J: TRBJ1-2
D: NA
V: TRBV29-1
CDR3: CSAGRTETDLYGYTF
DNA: TGCAGCGCCGGCCGGACAGAAACAGACCTCTATGGCTACACCTTC

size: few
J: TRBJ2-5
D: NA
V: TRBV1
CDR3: CTSSQAQGTGETQYF
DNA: TGCACCAGCAGCCAAGCACAGGGGACGGGAGAGACCCAGTACTTC

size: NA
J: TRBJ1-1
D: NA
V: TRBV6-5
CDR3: CASSWRSGTEAFF
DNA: TGTGCCAGCAGTTGGAGATCAGGGACTGAAGCTTTCTTT

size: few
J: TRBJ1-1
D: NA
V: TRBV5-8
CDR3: CASSLVDRSTEAFF
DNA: TGTGCCAGCAGCTTGGTAGACAGGTCCACTGAAGCTTTCTTT

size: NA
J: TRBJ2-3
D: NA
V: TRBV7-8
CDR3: CASSHSGNPDTQYF
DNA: TGTGCCAGCAGCCACTCCGGGAATCCAGATACGCAGTATTTT

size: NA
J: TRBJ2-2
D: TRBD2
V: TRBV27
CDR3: CASSRLAVNTGELFF
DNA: TGTGCCAGCAGTCGACTAGCGGTGAACACCGGGGAGCTGTTTTTT

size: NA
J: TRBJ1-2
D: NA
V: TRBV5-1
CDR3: CASSFYYLHRYGYTF
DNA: TGCGCCAGCAGCTTCTATTACCTGCATCGATATGGCTACACCTTC

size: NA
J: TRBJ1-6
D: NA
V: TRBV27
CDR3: CASSGDYNSPLHF
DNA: TGTGCCAGCAGTGGAGATTATAATTCACCCCTCCACTTT

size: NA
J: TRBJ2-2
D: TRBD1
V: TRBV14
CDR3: CASSQGQKNTGELFF
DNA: TGTGCCAGCAGCCAGGGACAGAAAAACACCGGGGAGCTGTTTTTT

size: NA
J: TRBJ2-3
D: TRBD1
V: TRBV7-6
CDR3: CASSLSGTGGYDTQYF
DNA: TGTGCCAGCAGCTTATCCGGGACAGGGGGGTATGATACGCAGTATTTT

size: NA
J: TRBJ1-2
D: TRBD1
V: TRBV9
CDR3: CASSGNRGSLGYTF
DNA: TGTGCCAGCAGCGGGAACAGGGGATCCCTGGGCTACACCTTC

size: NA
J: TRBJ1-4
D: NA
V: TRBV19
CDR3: CASAGDEKLFF
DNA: TGTGCCAGTGCAGGGGACGAAAAACTGTTTTTT

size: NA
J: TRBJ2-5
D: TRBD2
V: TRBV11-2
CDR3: CASSKLAGAETQYF
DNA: TGTGCCAGCAGCAAACTAGCGGGGGCGGAGACCCAGTACTTC